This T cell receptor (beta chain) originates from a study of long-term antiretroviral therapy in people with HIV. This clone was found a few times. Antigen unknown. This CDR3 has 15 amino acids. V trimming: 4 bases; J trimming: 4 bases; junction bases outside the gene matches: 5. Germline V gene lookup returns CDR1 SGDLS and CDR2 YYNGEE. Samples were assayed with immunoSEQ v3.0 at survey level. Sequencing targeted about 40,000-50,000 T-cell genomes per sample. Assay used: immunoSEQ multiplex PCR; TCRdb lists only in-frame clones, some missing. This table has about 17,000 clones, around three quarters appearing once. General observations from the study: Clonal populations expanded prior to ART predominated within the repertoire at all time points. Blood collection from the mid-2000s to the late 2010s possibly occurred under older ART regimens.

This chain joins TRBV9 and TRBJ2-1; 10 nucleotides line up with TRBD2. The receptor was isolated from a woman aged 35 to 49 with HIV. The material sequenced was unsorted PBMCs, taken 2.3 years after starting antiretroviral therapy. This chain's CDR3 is CASSLSGGTYNEQFF. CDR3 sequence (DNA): TGTGCCAGCAGCCTTAGCGGGGGGACTTACAATGAGCAGTTCTTC.